The 13 T cell receptor beta chains given below trace back to one sample, sequenced in a study of beta chain features in type 1 diabetes. What was sequenced were expressed TCRB transcripts, since all of the isolated RNA had been reverse transcribed. Some clones are missing from TCRdb's copy, which holds only in-frame ones; the method was immunoSEQ multiplex PCR. This table has about 150,000 clones, 7% to 10% appearing once. Material: central memory CD4+ T cells from blood. The receptors were gathered from a woman aged 18-29 years in good health.

This chain uses TRBV4-3 with TRBJ1-1; 11 bases line up with TRBD1. CDR1 and CDR2 from the germline V gene are LGHNA and YSLEER. V shed 4 bases, J shed 4 bases, and the junction held 8 bases outside the gene matches. The CDR3 contains 16 residues. The CDR3 spells CASSPGAGTGGTEAFF. CDR3 coding DNA: TGCGCCAGCAGCCCAGGAGCTGGGACAGGGGGCACTGAAGCTTTCTTT.

This clone was found a few times. The chain carries TRBV14 and TRBJ2-7; 10 bases agree with TRBD2. The germline CDR1 and CDR2 sequences are SGHDN and FVKESK. V lost 1 base and J lost 4; bases outside the gene matches: 10. The CDR3 spans 17 residues. This CDR3 reads CASSQVSSGGGLYEQYF. CDR3 in DNA: TGTGCCAGCAGCCAAGTCTCCAGCGGGGGGGGCCTTTACGAGCAGTACTTC.

This clone was seen ten or more times. This chain connects TRBV7-2 to TRBJ2-7; 12 positions match TRBD2. Germline CDR1 SGHTA, CDR2 FQGNSA. The CDR3 contains 14 residues. V was pared by 7 bases and J by 5 bases, with 6 bases of the junction left unmatched. The CDR3 DNA reads as TGTGCCAGCAACCCACTAGCGGGGGGAAACGAGCAGTACTTC. Translating gives CASNPLAGGNEQYF.

This sequence joins TRBV5-1 and TRBJ2-5; D is possibly TRBD1 (6 bases). The germline V and J ends were trimmed by 4 bases and 5 bases, with 6 bases remaining between them. This CDR3 has 11 amino acids. Germline CDR1 SGHRS, CDR2 YFSETQ. CDR3 in DNA: TGCGCCAGCAGCACAGGGGAGACCCAGTACTTC. As protein: CASSTGETQYF.

This clone appeared a few times. CDR3 sequence: CASSLGVGTSDNEQFF. The CDR3 coding sequence is TGTGCCAGCAGCTTGGGGGTGGGGACTTCCGACAATGAGCAGTTCTTC. The rearrangement links TRBV7-8 to TRBJ2-1, with D perhaps TRBD2 (6 bases). Trimming left V 3 bases short and J 5 bases short, with 17 bases between. This CDR3 has 16 residues. In germline, CDR1 is SGHVS, CDR2 FQNEAQ.

This clone was seen a handful of times. CDR3 DNA sequence: TGTGCCAGCAGCTTGGATTGGGGACAGGGTATACATGGCTACACCTTC. This codes for CASSLDWGQGIHGYTF. This sequence joins TRBV7-2 and TRBJ1-2; 9 positions agree with TRBD1. The CDR3 is made up of 16 amino acids. J was trimmed by 6 bases and V by 3 bases; bases with no gene match: 11. CDR1 SGHTA and CDR2 FQGNSA come from the germline V gene.

A few counts support this clone. The chain has TRBV18 and TRBJ2-7; D possibly corresponds to TRBD1 (6 bases). This CDR3 comprises 14 residues. Germline lookup yields CDR1 KGHSH and CDR2 LQKENI. V was shortened by 2 bases and J by 7 bases, with 15 bases between the two germline ends. CDR3 bases: TGTGCCAGCTCACCAGACAGGTCGCTACCGGAGCAGTACTTC. It codes for CASSPDRSLPEQYF.

CDR3 residues: CASSEGGSSGYTF. The DNA for the CDR3 is TGTGCCAGCAGTGAAGGAGGATCCTCTGGCTACACCTTC. This chain joins TRBV2 and TRBJ1-2; D is unresolved. CDR3 length: 13 amino acids. The germline V gene has CDR1 SNHLY and CDR2 FYNNEI. V lost 1 base, J lost 7 bases, and 10 bases lay in between.

This clone was seen at least ten times. The chain has TRBV21-1 and TRBJ2-5; TRBD1, as called in the table, went unchecked against the DNA. TRBV21-1 is deemed a pseudogene. This CDR3 has 16 amino acids. The DNA of the CDR3 is TGTGCCAGCCCTCACCGAACAGGGGGCTGGAGAGAGACCCAGTACTTC. This sequence encodes CASPHRTGGWRETQYF.

This rearrangement joins TRBV29-1 to TRBJ2-1, with 8 nucleotides matching TRBD1. CDR1 and CDR2 (germline): SQVTM, ANQGSEA. The CDR3 spans 15 residues. With 3 bases clipped from V and 7 bases from J, the junction kept 11 bases outside the gene matches. CDR3 nucleotide sequence: TGCAGCGTTGATAAGCAGGGGGCTGGTTTGAATGAGCAGTTCTTC. Amino acid sequence: CSVDKQGAGLNEQFF.

In this sample, this clone turned up a few times. The chain carries TRBV28 and TRBJ1-2; 9 nucleotides match TRBD1. Germline CDR1 MDHEN, CDR2 SYDVKM. The V gene end was trimmed by 4 bases and the J gene end by 6 bases; junction bases not matched to a gene: 6. This CDR3 has 14 amino acids. The DNA of the CDR3 is TGTGCCAGCAGTTCGGGACAGGGAGGACATGGCTACACCTTC. It codes for CASSSGQGGHGYTF.

The CDR3 loop is CASSISGSSYEQYF. The CDR3 region has the DNA TGCGCCAGCAGCATCAGCGGGAGCTCCTACGAGCAGTACTTC. V and J are TRBV5-1 and TRBJ2-7; 8 bases match TRBD2. The CDR3 covers 14 residues. Losses at the gene ends were 4 bases for V and 0 bases for J; bases not matched to a gene: 3. The germline V gene encodes CDR1 SGHRS and CDR2 YFSETQ. The whole variable domain, remainder taken from reference TRBV5-1 and TRBJ2-7, is KAGVTQTPRYLIKTRGQQVTLSCSPISGHRSVSWYQQTPGQGLQFLFEYFSETQRNKGNFPGRFSGRQFSNSRSEMNVSTLELGDSALYLCASSISGSSYEQYFGPGTRLTVT.

About this clone: The sample carries other DNA sequences with the same CDR3. V gene TRBV7-9 combines with J gene TRBJ2-3, with no clear D. This CDR3 comprises 12 residues. Trimming took 5 bases from V and 6 from J, leaving 9 bases between them. In germline, CDR1 is SEHNR, CDR2 FQNEAQ (reference sequence). CDR3 sequence reads: CASSLVEDTQYF. The CDR3 nucleotides read TGTGCCAGCAGCCTCGTAGAGGATACGCAGTATTTT.